One sample yielded the 29 T cell receptor beta chains listed below, sequenced in a study of T and B cells in COVID-19 patients. BIOMED2 TRB-A/B primer pools were used in multiplex TRB PCR. TCRdb reprocessed the multiplex PCR reads via MiXCR and lists one record per CDR3 protein. The sample has 6,000 or so distinct CDR3 sequences; roughly 34% are singletons. From blood, about 250-550 ng of genomic DNA served as TRB template. Material: blood. Receptors were obtained from a human donor with active COVID-19.

The rearrangement links TRBV27 to TRBJ1-2, with D maybe TRBD1 (5 bases). CDR1 and CDR2 (germline): MNHEY, SMNVEV (reference sequence). V lost 3 bases and J 7 bases, leaving 15 bases between the germline ends. The CDR3 runs 14 residues. This chain's CDR3 is CASSLGRLMGGYTF. The CDR3 DNA reads TGTGCCAGCAGTTTGGGACGGCTGATGGGTGGCTACACCTTC.

By share of the sample, this clonotype is medium-sized. The chain has TRBV27 and TRBJ2-1; 12 bases fit TRBD2. Unmatched junction bases numbered 7, after V lost 5 bases and J lost 8 bases. CDR1 and CDR2 (germline): MNHEY, SMNVEV (reference sequence). The CDR3 runs to 15 residues. In DNA form, the CDR3 reads TGTGCCAGCAGTCTGACTAGCGGGAGTGTGGATGAGCAGTTCTTC. It encodes CASSLTSGSVDEQFF.

This clonotype is medium-sized in the sample. The chain combines TRBV19 with TRBJ1-6, with 10 bases that match TRBD1. V gave up 4 bases and J gave up 10 bases; unmatched junction bases: 7. Germline values: CDR1 LNHDA, CDR2 SQIVND (reference sequence). This CDR3 is 15 amino acids long. Written as DNA, the CDR3 is TGTGCCAGTAGTACGGGACAGGGGAAAGTATCACCCCTCCACTTT. Translation: CASSTGQGKVSPLHF.

This clonotype was seen a few times. The chain uses TRBV6-6 and TRBJ2-1; 9 bases are shared with TRBD1. The trim removed 5 bases at V and 3 bases at J, leaving 5 bases unmatched. CDR3 size: 15 residues. From germline, CDR1 is MNHNY and CDR2 SVGAGI (reference sequence). The CDR3 coding sequence is TGTGCCAGCAGTCCACGACAGGGGGGCTACAATGAGCAGTTCTTC. This codes for CASSPRQGGYNEQFF.

This chain connects TRBV7-2 to TRBJ2-3; D remains unclear. Per the germline V gene, CDR1 is SGHTA and CDR2 is FQGNSA. With 2 bases removed from V and 8 bases from J, the gap between germline ends came to 5 bases. The CDR3 is made up of 11 amino acids. Here the CDR3 DNA reads TGTGCCAGCAGCTTAAAGGCTACGCAGTATTTT. Translated, it gives CASSLKATQYF. The complete variable domain, with remaining parts taken from reference TRBV7-2 and TRBJ2-3, reads GAGVSQSPSNKVTEKGKDVELRCDPISGHTALYWYRQSLGQGLEFLIYFQGNSAPDKSGLPSDRFSAERTGGSVSTLTIQRTQQEDSAVYLCASSLKATQYFGPGTRLTVL.

This clonotype turned up a few times. The chain joins TRBV24-1 to TRBJ2-7, with TRBD1 as a possible D gene (6 bases). Germline CDR1 is KGHDR and CDR2 is SFDVKD. Trimming pared 4 bases from V and 5 bases from J, leaving 17 bases between. The CDR3 has 15 residues. CDR3 in DNA: TGTGCCACCAGTGACCCTCGGGACACCGTCCACGAGCAGTACTTC. Residues: CATSDPRDTVHEQYF.

This clonotype was observed a few times. V and J are TRBV6-5 and TRBJ2-2; the match to TRBD2 covers 8 bases. CDR3 length equals 15 residues. J was trimmed by 4 bases and V by 5 bases; bases with no gene match: 6. Germline-derived CDR1 and CDR2 are MNHEY and SVGAGI. CDR3 sequence (DNA): TGTGCCAGCAGTGACTTAGCGGGAACCACCGGGGAGCTGTTTTTT. Translated, it gives CASSDLAGTTGELFF.

The V call is TRBV20-1, the J call TRBJ2-2; the match to TRBD1 covers 9 bases. After removal of 6 bases from V and 2 bases from J, the junction contained 4 bases not matched to a gene. Germline V lookup: CDR1 DFQATT, CDR2 SNEGSKA (reference sequence). The CDR3 consists of 14 residues. CDR3 in amino acids: CSAKQGANTGELFF. The CDR3 DNA reads as TGCAGTGCCAAACAGGGGGCAAACACCGGGGAGCTGTTTTTT.

The chain employs TRBV6-6 and TRBJ2-3, with 8 nucleotides matching TRBD2. Germline lookup yields CDR1 MNHNY and CDR2 SVGAGI (reference sequence). This CDR3 has 15 amino acids. V lost 6 bases to trimming and J lost 5 bases; unmatched junction nucleotides: 10. CDR3: CASSLSGTRGDTQYF. The CDR3 nucleotides read TGTGCCAGCAGCCTATCCGGGACTAGGGGAGATACGCAGTATTTT.

This clonotype occurred a few times. The CDR3 loop reads CASGTWTGKAGYTF. The DNA for the CDR3 is TGTGCCAGCGGTACTTGGACAGGGAAGGCTGGCTACACCTTC. The chain joins TRBV6-5 to TRBJ1-2, with 8 nucleotides matching TRBD1. V lost 8 bases and J lost 7; bases outside the gene matches: 12. The CDR3 covers 14 residues. Germline-derived CDR1 and CDR2 are MNHEY and SVGAGI.

This clonotype was seen a handful of times. The CDR3 nucleotides are TGTGCCAGCTCCCCCAGGGAAGATGGCTACACCTTC. This encodes CASSPREDGYTF. The chain is built from TRBV18 and TRBJ1-2; tentative D call: TRBD1 (5 bases). This CDR3 comprises 12 residues. Germline V lookup: CDR1 KGHSH, CDR2 LQKENI. V lost 6 bases and J 6 bases, leaving 11 bases between the germline ends.

This chain connects TRBV12-3 or TRBV12-4 to TRBJ2-7; weak D call: TRBD2 (6 bases). V was trimmed by 5 bases and J by 0 bases, leaving 17 bases between them. CDR3 size: 16 residues. The CDR3 region has the DNA TGTGCCAGCAGTCCGGCGGGACGGAGAAGCTCCTACGAGCAGTACTTC. Its translation is CASSPAGRRSSYEQYF.

By sample fraction, this clonotype is medium-sized. The genes are TRBV30 and TRBJ2-7; 7 bases are shared with TRBD2. J lost 0 bases, V lost 2 bases, and 4 bases had no gene match. CDR1 and CDR2 (germline): GTSNPN, SVGIG (reference sequence). This CDR3 contains 14 residues. The CDR3 region is CAWSRGGGSYEQYF. As DNA, the CDR3 is TGTGCCTGGAGTAGGGGCGGGGGCTCCTACGAGCAGTACTTC.

This clonotype was detected only a few times. The chain combines TRBV5-6 with TRBJ2-5; no reliable D call. The CDR3 loop spans 11 amino acids. Trimming shortened V by 1 base and J by 5 bases, and 3 bases separated the two germline ends. Per germline, CDR1 SGHDT and CDR2 YYEEEE. DNA of the CDR3: TGTGCCAGCAGCTTGAGGGAGACCCAGTACTTC. It translates to CASSLRETQYF.

This clonotype occurred a few times. The chain recombines TRBV10-3 with TRBJ2-7; D uncertain. This CDR3 has 14 amino acids. Germline V gives CDR1 ENHRY, CDR2 SYGVKD. V lost 4 bases, J lost 0 bases, and 10 bases lay in between. This chain's CDR3 is CAISVSTSSYEQYF. Written as DNA, the CDR3 is TGTGCCATCAGTGTTTCCACGAGCTCCTACGAGCAGTACTTC.

The chain joins TRBV5-5 to TRBJ2-1, with TRBD2 matching 15 bases. The CDR3 consists of 16 residues. V trimming: 5 bases; J trimming: 8 bases; junction bases outside the gene matches: 8. CDR1 and CDR2 from the germline V gene are SGHKS and YYEKEE (reference sequence). As DNA, the CDR3 is TGTGCCAGCAGAAAGGGACTAGCGGGAGGCCAATATGAGCAGTTCTTC. Translated, it gives CASRKGLAGGQYEQFF. The full variable domain, its missing parts supplied by reference TRBV5-5 and TRBJ2-1, is DAGVTQSPTHLIKTRGQQVTLRCSPISGHKSVSWYQQVLGQGPQFIFQYYEKEERGRGNFPDRFSARQFPNYSSELNVNALLLGDSALYLCASRKGLAGGQYEQFFGPGTRLTVL.

This clonotype was counted many times. The V gene is TRBV6-5, the J gene TRBJ1-2; a weak D match, TRBD1 (5 bases). V lost 5 bases to trimming and J lost 4 bases, with 23 bases between them. The CDR3 length is 17 residues. Looked up from germline, CDR1 is MNHEY and CDR2 is SVGAGI. Written as DNA, the CDR3 is TGTGCCAGCAGTCCTCGGAGGGTTGCAGGGCCCTCCTATGGCTACACCTTC. Its translation: CASSPRRVAGPSYGYTF.

This clonotype was detected only a few times. The chain carries TRBV6-2 or TRBV6-3 and TRBJ2-7; 10 nucleotides line up with TRBD2. V lost 6 bases, J lost 1 base, and 6 bases stayed unmatched. The germline gives CDR1 MNHEY, CDR2 SVGEGT. CDR3 length: 15 amino acids. CDR3 protein: CASSPTTSGSYEQYF. CDR3 DNA: TGTGCCAGCAGCCCTACGACTAGCGGGTCCTACGAGCAGTACTTC.

This clonotype was recorded once. CDR3 DNA sequence: TGTGCCAGCTCACCTGTGGGAGGGCCGGGAGATACGCAGTATTTT. It codes for CASSPVGGPGDTQYF. The chain employs TRBV18 and TRBJ2-3; TRBD2 agrees at 7 bases. Germline CDR1 is KGHSH and CDR2 is LQKENI. This CDR3 spans 15 amino acids. The V segment lost 3 bases and the J segment 5 bases; nucleotides outside the gene matches: 8. The full variable domain, its missing parts supplied by reference TRBV18 and TRBJ2-3, is NAGVMQNPRHLVRRRGQEARLRCSPMKGHSHVYWYRQLPEEGLKFMVYLQKENIIDESGMPKERFSAEFPKEGPSILRIQQVVRGDSAAYFCASSPVGGPGDTQYFGPGTRLTVL.

In its sample, this clonotype was seen once. The chain carries TRBV20-1 and TRBJ2-7, with 9 bases that match TRBD2. CDR3 length: 15 residues. Trimming removed 3 bases from V and 0 bases from J; junction bases left unmatched: 6. In germline, CDR1 is DFQATT, CDR2 SNEGSKA (reference sequence). CDR3 DNA: TGCAGTGCTAGGCCCCTAGCGGGACTCTCCTACGAGCAGTACTTC. Translating it yields CSARPLAGLSYEQYF.

This clonotype is termed medium-sized. The rearrangement joins TRBV29-1 to TRBJ2-7; D is perhaps TRBD1 (6 bases). V was cut by 6 bases and J by 0 bases, with 12 bases left in between. Germline V gives CDR1 SQVTM, CDR2 ANQGSEA. The CDR3 runs 13 residues. As DNA, the CDR3 is TGCAGCGTGAGGGGGACACCCTCCTACGAGCAGTACTTC. Its protein is CSVRGTPSYEQYF.

By its share, this clonotype is medium-sized. The genes are TRBV19 and TRBJ2-3, with 11 bases aligning to TRBD2. V was clipped by 5 bases and J by 1 base; unmatched bases: 5. The CDR3 totals 16 residues. Germline V CDR1 and CDR2: LNHDA, SQIVND (reference sequence). Written as DNA, the CDR3 is TGTGCCAGTAGTGGCGAGGGACTAGCGGGCACAGATACGCAGTATTTT. Its translation is CASSGEGLAGTDTQYF.

In its sample, this clonotype is medium-sized. The chain has TRBV10-3 and TRBJ1-4, with D possibly being TRBD1 (5 bases). V lost 2 bases and J 6 bases, leaving 10 bases between the germline ends. The CDR3 loop spans 14 amino acids. Germline assignment: CDR1 ENHRY and CDR2 SYGVKD. Written as DNA, the CDR3 is TGTGCCATCAGTGAGGACAGCGGAGATGAAAAACTGTTTTTT. The encoded protein is CAISEDSGDEKLFF.

The chain employs TRBV20-1 and TRBJ2-3; D not certain. V was pared by 1 base and J by 2 bases, with 4 bases between. Germline lookup yields CDR1 DFQATT and CDR2 SNEGSKA (reference sequence). The CDR3 length is 12 residues. The CDR3 nucleotides read TGCAGTGCTAGAGGGTACACAGATACGCAGTATTTT. This translates into CSARGYTDTQYF.

This clonotype turned up a few times. The V call is TRBV6-5, the J call TRBJ2-3; 12 bases align to TRBD2. The CDR3 is 17 residues long. Per the germline V gene, CDR1 is MNHEY and CDR2 is SVGAGI. V trimming: 0 bases; J trimming: 6 bases; junction bases outside the gene matches: 7. CDR3 protein: CASSYSASGRALDTQYF. CDR3 DNA sequence: TGTGCCAGCAGTTACTCGGCTAGCGGGAGGGCCTTGGATACGCAGTATTTT.

J is TRBJ2-2 and V is TRBV27; TRBD1 might be the D (6 bases). Germline V lookup: CDR1 MNHEY, CDR2 SMNVEV (reference sequence). The CDR3 sequence is 18 residues long. V lost 5 bases, J lost 4 bases, and 23 bases lay in between. The CDR3 DNA reads TGTGCCAGCAGTGAATCTTTACAGGGAATTATTAGCACCGGGGAGCTGTTTTTT. It codes for CASSESLQGIISTGELFF.

The rearrangement uses TRBV6-1 and TRBJ2-7, with D perhaps being TRBD1 or TRBD2 (6 bases each). V lost 7 bases and J lost 3, with 16 bases in between. This CDR3 has 14 amino acids. Per germline, CDR1 MNHNS and CDR2 SASEGT. CDR3 coding DNA: TGTGCCAGCATAAGAGGGGGGAGCCGCTACGAGCAGTACTTC. As protein: CASIRGGSRYEQYF.

This chain links TRBV6-4 with TRBJ2-2; TRBD1 matches at 7 bases. With V trimmed by 6 bases and J by 1 base, 2 bases remained unmatched. In germline, CDR1 is MRHNA, CDR2 SNTAGT. The CDR3 is made up of 14 amino acids. This CDR3 is CASSRDRNTGELFF. The CDR3, as DNA: TGTGCCAGCAGCCGGGACAGGAACACCGGGGAGCTGTTTTTT.

A few counts support this clonotype. V gene TRBV6-5 combines with J gene TRBJ2-4; TRBD2 is a possible D gene (6 bases). Looked up from germline, CDR1 is MNHEY and CDR2 is SVGAGI. This CDR3 region has 13 residues. With 2 bases removed from V and 6 bases from J, the gap between germline ends came to 8 bases. The CDR3 coding sequence is TGTGCCAGCAGTTACGCGGGGCTAAACATTCAGTACTTC. Its translation: CASSYAGLNIQYF.